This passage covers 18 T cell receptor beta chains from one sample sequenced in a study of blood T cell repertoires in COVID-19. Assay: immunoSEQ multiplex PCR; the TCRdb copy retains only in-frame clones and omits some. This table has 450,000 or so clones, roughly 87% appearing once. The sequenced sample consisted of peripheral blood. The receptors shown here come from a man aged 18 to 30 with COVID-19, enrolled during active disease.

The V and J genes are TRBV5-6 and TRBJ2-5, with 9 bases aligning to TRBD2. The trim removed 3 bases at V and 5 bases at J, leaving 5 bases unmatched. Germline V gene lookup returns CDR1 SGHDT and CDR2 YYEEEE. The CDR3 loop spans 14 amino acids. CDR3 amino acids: CASSSGTSTETQYF. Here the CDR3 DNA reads TGTGCCAGCAGCTCCGGGACTAGCACGGAGACCCAGTACTTC.

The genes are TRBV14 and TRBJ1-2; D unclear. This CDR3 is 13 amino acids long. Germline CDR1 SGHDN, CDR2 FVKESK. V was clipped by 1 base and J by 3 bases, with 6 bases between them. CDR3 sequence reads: CASSQGFYYGYTF. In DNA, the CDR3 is TGTGCCAGCAGCCAAGGTTTCTACTATGGCTACACCTTC.

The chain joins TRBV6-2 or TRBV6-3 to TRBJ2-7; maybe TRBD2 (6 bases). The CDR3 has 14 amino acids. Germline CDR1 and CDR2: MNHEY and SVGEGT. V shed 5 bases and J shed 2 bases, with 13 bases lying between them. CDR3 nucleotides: TGTGCCAGCAGTCACATGGGGGGAGCCTACGAGCAGTACTTC. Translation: CASSHMGGAYEQYF.

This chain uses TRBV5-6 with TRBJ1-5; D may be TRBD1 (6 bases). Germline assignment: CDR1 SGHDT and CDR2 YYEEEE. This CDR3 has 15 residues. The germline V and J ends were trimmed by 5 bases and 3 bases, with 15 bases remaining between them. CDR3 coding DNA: TGTGCCAGCAGTTTTGACAGGTCTAACAATCAGCCCCAGCATTTT. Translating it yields CASSFDRSNNQPQHF.

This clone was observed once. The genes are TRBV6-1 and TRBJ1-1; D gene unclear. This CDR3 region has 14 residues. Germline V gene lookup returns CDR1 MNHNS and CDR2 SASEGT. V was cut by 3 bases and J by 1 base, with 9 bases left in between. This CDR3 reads CASSETTQNTEAFF. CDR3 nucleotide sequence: TGTGCCAGCAGTGAGACTACACAGAACACTGAAGCTTTCTTT.

In DNA form, the CDR3 reads TGCGCCAGCAGCCAGGGGACAGGGTCGGTCTACGAGCAGTACTTC. It is translated as CASSQGTGSVYEQYF. This chain uses TRBV4-1 with TRBJ2-7; 9 nucleotides match TRBD1. The germline V gene has CDR1 MGHRA and CDR2 YSYEKL. The J segment lost 3 bases and the V segment lost 3 bases, leaving 6 bases of the junction unmatched. This CDR3 spans 15 amino acids.

For the CDR3, the DNA is TGTGCCAGCAGCTTAGCAATGGGAGCTGGAAACACCATATATTTT. Translation gives CASSLAMGAGNTIYF. The V gene is TRBV7-9, the J gene TRBJ1-3; D gene uncertain. The CDR3 extends over 15 amino acids. V was clipped by 0 bases and J by 2 bases, with 8 bases between them. Germline V gene data show CDR1 as SEHNR and CDR2 as FQNEAQ (reference sequence).

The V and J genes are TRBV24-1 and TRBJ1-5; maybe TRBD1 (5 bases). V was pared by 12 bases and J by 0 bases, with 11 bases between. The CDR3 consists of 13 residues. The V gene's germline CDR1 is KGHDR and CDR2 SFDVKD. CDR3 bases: TGTGCCCCGACAGATTATAGCAATCAGCCCCAGCATTTT. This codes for CAPTDYSNQPQHF.

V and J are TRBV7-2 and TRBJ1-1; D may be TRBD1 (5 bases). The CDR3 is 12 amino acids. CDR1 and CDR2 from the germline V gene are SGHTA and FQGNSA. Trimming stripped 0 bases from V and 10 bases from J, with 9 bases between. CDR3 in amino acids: CASSLAQGVAFF. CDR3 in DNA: TGTGCCAGCAGCTTAGCTCAGGGTGTAGCTTTCTTT. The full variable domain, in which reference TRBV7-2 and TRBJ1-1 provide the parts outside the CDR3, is GAGVSQSPSNKVTEKGKDVELRCDPISGHTALYWYRQSLGQGLEFLIYFQGNSAPDKSGLPSDRFSAERTGGSVSTLTIQRTQQEDSAVYLCASSLAQGVAFFGQGTRLTVV.

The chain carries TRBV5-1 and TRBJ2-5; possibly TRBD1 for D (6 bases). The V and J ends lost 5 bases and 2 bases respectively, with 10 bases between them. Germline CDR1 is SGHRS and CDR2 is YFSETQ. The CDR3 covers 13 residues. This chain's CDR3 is CASSTGIQETQYF. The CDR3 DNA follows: TGCGCCAGCAGTACAGGGATACAAGAGACCCAGTACTTC.

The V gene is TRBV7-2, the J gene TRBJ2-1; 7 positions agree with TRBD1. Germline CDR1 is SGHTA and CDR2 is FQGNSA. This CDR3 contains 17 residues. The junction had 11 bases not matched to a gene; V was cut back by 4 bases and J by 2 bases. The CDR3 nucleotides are TGTGCCAGCAGCTCCTACGGGACAGCTAATACCTACAATGAGCAGTTCTTC. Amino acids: CASSSYGTANTYNEQFF.

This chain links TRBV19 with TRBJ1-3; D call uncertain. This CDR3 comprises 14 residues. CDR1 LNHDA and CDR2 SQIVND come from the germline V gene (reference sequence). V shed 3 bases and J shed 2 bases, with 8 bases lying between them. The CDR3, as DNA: TGTGCCAGTAGTATGGGCGAGACTGGAAACACCATATATTTT. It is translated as CASSMGETGNTIYF.

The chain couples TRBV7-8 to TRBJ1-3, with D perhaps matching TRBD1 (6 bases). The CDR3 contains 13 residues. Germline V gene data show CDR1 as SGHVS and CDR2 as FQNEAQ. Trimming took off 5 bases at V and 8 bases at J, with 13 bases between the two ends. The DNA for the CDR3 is TGTGCCAGCAGCCGTTCGGGGGGGCACACCATATATTTT. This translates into CASSRSGGHTIYF.

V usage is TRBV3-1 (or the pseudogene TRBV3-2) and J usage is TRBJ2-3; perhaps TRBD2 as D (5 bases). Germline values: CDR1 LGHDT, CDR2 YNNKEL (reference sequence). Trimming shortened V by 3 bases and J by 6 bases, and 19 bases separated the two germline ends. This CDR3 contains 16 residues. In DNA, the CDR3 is TGTGCCAGCAGCCACCACCACCACGAGGGTCCTGATACGCAGTATTTT. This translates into CASSHHHHEGPDTQYF.

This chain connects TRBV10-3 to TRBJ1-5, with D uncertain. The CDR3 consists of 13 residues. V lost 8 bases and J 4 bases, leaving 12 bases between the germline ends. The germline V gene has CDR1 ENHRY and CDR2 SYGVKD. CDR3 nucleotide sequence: TGTGCCATCGCGGGAGAACCGAATCAGCCCCAGCATTTT. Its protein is CAIAGEPNQPQHF.

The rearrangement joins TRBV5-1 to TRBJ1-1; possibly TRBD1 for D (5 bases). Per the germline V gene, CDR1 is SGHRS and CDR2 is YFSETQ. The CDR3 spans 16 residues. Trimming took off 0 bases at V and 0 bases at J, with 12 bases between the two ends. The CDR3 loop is CASSLVGQGMNTEAFF. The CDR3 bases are TGCGCCAGCAGCTTGGTTGGTCAGGGTATGAACACTGAAGCTTTCTTT.

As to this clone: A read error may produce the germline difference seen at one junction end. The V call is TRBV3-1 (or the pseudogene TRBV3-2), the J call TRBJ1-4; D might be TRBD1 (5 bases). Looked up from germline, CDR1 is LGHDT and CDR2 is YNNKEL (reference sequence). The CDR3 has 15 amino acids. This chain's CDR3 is CASSQDSRSTGTLVF. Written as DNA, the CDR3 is TGTGCCAGCAGCCAAGATTCTCGGTCGACCGGGACTTTAGTCTTT.

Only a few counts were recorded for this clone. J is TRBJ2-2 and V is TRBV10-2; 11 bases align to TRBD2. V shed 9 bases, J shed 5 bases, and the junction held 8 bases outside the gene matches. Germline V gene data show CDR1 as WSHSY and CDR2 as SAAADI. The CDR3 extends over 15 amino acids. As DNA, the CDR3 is TGCGCCAGTTCCGGCGGGACTAGCGGAACCGGGGAGCTGTTTTTT. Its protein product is CASSGGTSGTGELFF.